Listed here is a single TCR beta chain. Its antigen is currently unknown. This specimen belongs to a study of molecular identifiers for immune sequencing clone quantification. The sorting of naive CD8 T cells used the CD8+CD4-CCR7+CD45RA+ phenotype. It was with previously described methods and listed TCR primers that bulk TCR libraries were made. One entry per CDR3 protein results from TCRdb running MiXCR on the PCR reads. The table has 460,000 or so distinct CDR3 sequences, around 25% seen once. General observations from the study: It was shown that clones above 20 RNA copies held over 97% of effector molecules, but under 1% in naive cells. Highly expanded clone sizes could be underestimated through barcode sharing by identical TCR molecules.

Sequenced material: naive CD8+ T cells from blood, with Jurkat cell RNA spiked in. As to subset: FACS-sorted CD8+CD4-CCR7+CD45RA+ naive T cells. This clonotype originated in a human donor in good health. Some libraries in this study had Jurkat cell RNA spiked in.

Written as DNA, the CDR3 is TGTGCCAGCAGTTACCCACGGGAAGATGGTGAAAAACTGTTTTTT. This translates into CASSYPREDGEKLFF. This chain uses TRBV6-2 or TRBV6-3 with TRBJ1-4; D not certain. The CDR3 runs 15 residues. With 2 bases removed from V and 7 bases from J, the gap between germline ends came to 14 bases. Germline CDR1 and CDR2: MNHEY and SVGEGT.